The T cell receptor (beta chain) under discussion was sequenced for a study of OX40 agonist ivuxolimab in advanced cancers. About the study: Of the participants, under 50% had some prior anti-PD-1, anti-PD-L1 or anti-CTLA-4 therapy, which was allowed.

TCRdb's table, derived via immunoSEQ multiplex PCR, lists solely in-frame clones and lacks some. The table has some 78,000 clones, 86% seen once. There are 14 residues in the CDR3. The germline gives CDR1 SGDLS, CDR2 YYNGEE. The V and J ends lost 0 bases and 2 bases respectively, with 8 bases between them. This chain uses TRBV9 with TRBJ2-5; no reliable D call. The sequences come from CD4+ or CD8+ T cells sorted from blood, collected in a trial of the OX40 agonist ivuxolimab. The sequence was collected from an adult with an advanced solid tumor such as melanoma, head and neck, liver or kidney cancer. The CDR3 nucleotides read TGTGCCAGCAGCGTAGATGTACAGCAAGAGACCCAGTACTTC. Translation gives CASSVDVQQETQYF.